These T cell receptor beta chains were read from a single sample in a study of T cells after yellow fever vaccination. Each CDR3 protein is one row after TCRdb ran MiXCR on the 5' RACE reads. The sample comprises 250,000 to 300,000 distinct CDR3 sequences, about 5.2% of which are singletons, and under 3.5% rests with the top ten. The material sequenced was CD4+ T cells sorted from PBMCs, taken on the day of the yellow fever booster vaccination. Every receptor here comes from a man between 18 and 29 years old who received the YFV17D yellow fever vaccine. Both conserved end residues are trimmed from each CDR3.

v_gene	j_gene	CDR3aa
TRBV20-1	TRBJ2-7	SAFGQGAIYEQY
TRBV7-7	TRBJ2-5	ASSLGAKETQY
TRBV29-1	TRBJ2-5	SVDRTVQETQY
TRBV25-1	TRBJ1-2	ASSVGWGSGVGYT
TRBV20-1	TRBJ1-6	SARDGVGGSPLH
TRBV7-8	TRBJ1-2	ASSLRQGSYGFT
TRBV9	TRBJ2-1	ASSVAQDEQF
TRBV9	TRBJ1-2	ASSVGQTGGYT
TRBV3-1	TRBJ2-4	ASSQGMASVNIQY
TRBV29-1	TRBJ1-6	SVGQGANSPLH
TRBV12-5	TRBJ1-5	ASGLVSRGLRVGNQPQH
TRBV6-5	TRBJ2-1	ASSYDGTSGNNEQF
TRBV6-2/TRBV6-3	TRBJ2-3	ASTQGYDTQY
TRBV9	TRBJ2-2	ASSVVQASGELF
TRBV18	TRBJ2-3	ASSFGQPGTDTQY
TRBV18	TRBJ1-1	ASSPQGSWNTEAF
TRBV5-1	TRBJ1-5	ASSLVAGSNQPQH
TRBV6-5	TRBJ1-2	ASSLDRSHYGYT
TRBV21-1	TRBJ2-2	ASGGQGSNTGELF
TRBV5-5	TRBJ1-2	ASSLGSGVYGYT
TRBV12-3/TRBV12-4	TRBJ1-2	ASSPDPGFHT
TRBV12-3/TRBV12-4	TRBJ2-5	ASSNSWTEQETQY
TRBV4-2	TRBJ2-5	ASSAGSGGRETQY
TRBV7-2	TRBJ2-3	ASSPRGRTDTQY
TRBV6-2/TRBV6-3	TRBJ2-5	ASSYSRGSGTQY
TRBV5-1	TRBJ2-2	ASSLLGAPNTGELF
TRBV5-1	TRBJ2-5	ASSLGDRETQY
TRBV20-1	TRBJ2-3	SARRRTGLADTQY
TRBV7-9	TRBJ2-6	ASSLARTASGANVLT
TRBV12-3/TRBV12-4	TRBJ2-3	ASSLAGGPTDTQY
TRBV29-1	TRBJ2-3	SEVTASTDTQY
TRBV7-2	TRBJ2-1	ASSSSGTSGYNEQF
TRBV7-2	TRBJ2-5	ASGWRGGETQY
TRBV6-5	TRBJ2-7	ASRRRQGAAYEQY
TRBV6-5	TRBJ1-3	ASSYGLGLLGNTIY
TRBV20-1	TRBJ1-6	SARRDIVRDSPLH
TRBV6-5	TRBJ1-3	ASRPLTGDLGNTIY
TRBV2	TRBJ1-2	ASSRTGPGYT
TRBV4-3	TRBJ2-3	ASSQSSGWPNTDTQY
TRBV11-2	TRBJ1-1	ASSPLDLMNTEAF
TRBV5-4	TRBJ2-3	ASSPGRRMTDTQY
TRBV20-1	TRBJ1-3	SARGPGNTIY
TRBV7-2	TRBJ1-5	ASADRAHSNQPQH
TRBV20-1	TRBJ2-3	SGAVGTDTQY
TRBV12-3/TRBV12-4	TRBJ1-4	ASSLRGTVLF
TRBV20-1	TRBJ2-2	SARDGGGTGELF
TRBV10-3	TRBJ2-7	AISSGTGVYEQY
TRBV27	TRBJ1-1	ASSFKETTEAF
TRBV28	TRBJ2-3	ATGRSDTDTQY
TRBV20-1	TRBJ2-5	SARRQGGTQY
TRBV28	TRBJ2-1	ASRRTSGSSYNEQF
TRBV29-1	TRBJ2-7	SVGQGSEQY
TRBV3-1	TRBJ2-3	ASSQDAGRGGTDTQY
TRBV3-1	TRBJ1-1	ASSHPGGSGYKAF
TRBV9	TRBJ2-1	ASSVGPYNEQF
TRBV7-9	TRBJ2-2	ASSTPGNTGELF
TRBV18	TRBJ2-1	ASFLNRTYNEQF
TRBV11-2	TRBJ2-7	ASSLDLGATYSYEQY
TRBV12-3/TRBV12-4	TRBJ2-7	ASSFGYEQY